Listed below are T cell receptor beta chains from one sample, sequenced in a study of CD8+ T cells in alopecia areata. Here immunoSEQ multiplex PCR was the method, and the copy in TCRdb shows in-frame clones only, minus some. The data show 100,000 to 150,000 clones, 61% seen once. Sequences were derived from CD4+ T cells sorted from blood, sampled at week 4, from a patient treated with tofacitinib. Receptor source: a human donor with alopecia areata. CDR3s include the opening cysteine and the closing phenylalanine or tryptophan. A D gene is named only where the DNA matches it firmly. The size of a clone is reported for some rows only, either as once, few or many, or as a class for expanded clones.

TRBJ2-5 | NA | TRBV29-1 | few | CSVAQGIGETQYF | TGCAGCGTTGCCCAGGGGATCGGTGAGACCCAGTACTTC
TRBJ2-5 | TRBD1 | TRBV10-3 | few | CAISAGGGQAQETQYF | TGTGCCATCAGCGCCGGAGGGGGACAGGCTCAAGAGACCCAGTACTTC
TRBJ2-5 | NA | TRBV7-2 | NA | CASSAGTEETQYF | TGTGCCAGCAGCGCCGGGACCGAAGAGACCCAGTACTTC
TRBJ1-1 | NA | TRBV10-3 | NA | CAISSGPANTEAFF | TGTGCCATCAGTTCCGGGCCTGCGAACACTGAAGCTTTCTTT
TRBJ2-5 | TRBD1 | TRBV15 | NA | CATQRGQEQETQYF | TGTGCCACCCAAAGGGGACAGGAGCAAGAGACCCAGTACTTC
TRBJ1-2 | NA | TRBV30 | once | CAWSRTGPSYGYTF | TGTGCCTGGAGTAGAACAGGACCCTCCTATGGCTACACCTTC
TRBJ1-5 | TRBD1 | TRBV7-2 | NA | CASSPMAGQGSNQPQHF | TGTGCCAGCAGCCCCATGGCGGGACAGGGGAGCAATCAGCCCCAGCATTTT
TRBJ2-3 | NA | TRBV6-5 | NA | CASSSPAPNADTQYF | TGTGCCAGCAGTTCCCCCGCACCCAATGCAGATACGCAGTATTTT
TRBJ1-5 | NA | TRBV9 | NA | CASSVGGSNQPQHF | TGTGCCAGCAGCGTAGGGGGGAGCAATCAGCCCCAGCATTTT
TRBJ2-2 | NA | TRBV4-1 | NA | CASSLTASGTGELFF | TGCGCCAGCAGCCTGACGGCCTCGGGGACCGGGGAGCTGTTTTTT
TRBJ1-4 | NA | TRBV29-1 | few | CSVALHGEKLFF | TGCAGCGTTGCTCTCCACGGGGAAAAACTGTTTTTT
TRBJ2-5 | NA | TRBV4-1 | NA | CASSRRTASEALLETQYF | TGCGCCAGCAGCCGAAGGACGGCTAGCGAGGCCCTGCTGGAGACCCAGTACTTC
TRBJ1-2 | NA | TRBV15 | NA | CATSREYNDGYTF | TGTGCCACCAGCAGAGAGTATAATGATGGCTACACCTTC
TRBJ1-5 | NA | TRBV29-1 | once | CSVGVGNQPQHF | TGCAGCGTTGGGGTGGGAAATCAGCCCCAGCATTTT
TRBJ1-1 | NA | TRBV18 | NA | CASSPDSGTEAFF | TGTGCCAGCTCACCAGATTCGGGGACTGAAGCTTTCTTT
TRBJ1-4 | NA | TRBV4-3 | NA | CASSQDVGGNEKLFF | TGCGCCAGCAGCCAAGATGTGGGGGGTAATGAAAAACTGTTTTTT
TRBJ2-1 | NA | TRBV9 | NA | CASSDRSNTEQFF | TGTGCCAGCAGCGATAGGTCGAACACAGAGCAGTTCTTC
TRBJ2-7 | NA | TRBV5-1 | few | CASSLGAVSYEQYF | TGCGCCAGCAGCTTGGGAGCAGTCTCCTACGAGCAGTACTTC
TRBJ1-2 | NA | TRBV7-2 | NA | CASSQGGYYGYTF | TGTGCCAGCAGCCAAGGGGGATATTATGGCTACACCTTC
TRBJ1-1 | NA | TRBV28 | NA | CASSRSSGGLNTEAFF | TGTGCCAGCAGTAGAAGCTCGGGCGGCCTGAACACTGAAGCTTTCTTT
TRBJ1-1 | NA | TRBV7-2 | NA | CASSLLGGVENTEAFF | TGTGCCAGCAGCTTACTGGGGGGAGTGGAGAACACTGAAGCTTTCTTT
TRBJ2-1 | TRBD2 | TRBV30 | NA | CAWRLTSGRNRYNEQFF | TGTGCCTGGAGGCTCACTAGCGGGAGGAACCGCTACAATGAGCAGTTCTTC
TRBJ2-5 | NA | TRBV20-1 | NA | CSARYQETQYF | TGCAGTGCTAGGTACCAAGAGACCCAGTACTTC
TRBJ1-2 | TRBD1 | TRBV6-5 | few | CARRQGDGYTF | TGTGCCCGTAGACAGGGGGATGGCTACACCTTC
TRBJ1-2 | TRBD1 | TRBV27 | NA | CASSSQGALYGYTF | TGTGCCAGCAGTTCACAGGGGGCGCTTTATGGCTACACCTTC
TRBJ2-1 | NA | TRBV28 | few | CASSDRSYNEQFF | TGTGCCAGCAGTGATAGGTCCTACAATGAGCAGTTCTTC
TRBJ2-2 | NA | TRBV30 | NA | CAWSEANTGELFF | TGTGCCTGGAGTGAAGCGAACACCGGGGAGCTGTTTTTT
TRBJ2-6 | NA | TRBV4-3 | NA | CASSPTRVAGANVLTF | TGCGCCAGCAGCCCGACCCGGGTGGCTGGGGCCAACGTCCTGACTTTC
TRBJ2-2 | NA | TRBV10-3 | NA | CAISDLTGPGELFF | TGTGCCATCAGTGACCTGACAGGACCCGGGGAGCTGTTTTTT
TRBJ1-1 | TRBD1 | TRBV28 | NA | CASSVPGTGRRTEAFF | TGTGCCAGCAGTGTTCCAGGGACAGGGCGGCGGACTGAAGCTTTCTTT